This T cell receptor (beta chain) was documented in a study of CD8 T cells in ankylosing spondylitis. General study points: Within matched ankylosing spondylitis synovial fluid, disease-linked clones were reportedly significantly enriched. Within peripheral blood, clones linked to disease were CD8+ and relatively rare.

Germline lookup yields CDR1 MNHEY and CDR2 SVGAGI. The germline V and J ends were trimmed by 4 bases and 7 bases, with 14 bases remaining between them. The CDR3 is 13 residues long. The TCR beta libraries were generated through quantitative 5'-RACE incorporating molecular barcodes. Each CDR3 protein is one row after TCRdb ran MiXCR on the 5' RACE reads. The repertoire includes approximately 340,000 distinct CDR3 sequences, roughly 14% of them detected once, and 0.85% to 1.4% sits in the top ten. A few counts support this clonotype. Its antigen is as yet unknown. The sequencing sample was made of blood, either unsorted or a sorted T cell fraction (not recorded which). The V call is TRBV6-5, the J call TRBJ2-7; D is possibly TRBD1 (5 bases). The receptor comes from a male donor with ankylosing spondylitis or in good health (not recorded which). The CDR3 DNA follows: TGTGCCAGCAGTTCCTCCCCGAAGGGGGAGCAGTACTTC. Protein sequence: CASSSSPKGEQYF.